This entry features one T cell receptor beta chain sequence. Its target is not known. The sequencing template was cDNA reverse transcribed from extracted RNA. Here immunoSEQ multiplex PCR was the method, and the copy in TCRdb shows in-frame clones only, minus some. There are approximately 65,000 clones in the sample; just over 45% occur only once, and 20% lies in the top ten. This sample is drawn from a study of CD8+ T cells in alopecia areata. Overall study results and limits: Uncertain still, given a single nonresponder, is whether baseline CD8+ expansion links to response.

Treatment: oral pan-JAK inhibitor, 5-10 mg twice daily. The germline CDR1 and CDR2 sequences are MGHRA and YSYEKL. The CDR3 covers 16 residues. V dropped 0 bases and J dropped 2 bases, with 11 bases sitting between them. This material consisted of CD8+ T cells sorted from blood, taken around week 37, from a patient treated with tofacitinib. The rearrangement links TRBV4-1 to TRBJ1-5; the D gene is possibly TRBD1 (6 bases). The receptor was isolated from a human donor with alopecia areata. For the CDR3, the DNA is TGCGCCAGCAGCCAAGATGGAGCAGGGGGCAATCAGCCCCAGCATTTT. This gives the protein CASSQDGAGGNQPQHF.